This T cell receptor beta chain appears in the sequencing data of a study of blood T cell repertoires in COVID-19 (dated by TCRdb to about 2020). Describing the broader study: Samples covering the acute and convalescent phases of COVID-19 were provided by collaborators in the United States, Italy and Spain. The prospective study material was composed of cDNA or gDNA derived from T cells, B-cell-depleted T cells, or PBMCs. Deeply sampled blood TCRbeta repertoires from subjects exposed to, actively infected with, or recovered from COVID-19 were included in the dataset. A freely available public database, intended as a resource for researchers studying the immune response to SARS-CoV-2, is where the repertoires were released. Samples were obtained from the ongoing ImmuneRACE study (first 160 participants) and from 950 to 1,500 subjects provided by 6 global collaborators. Sample metadata almost always included a de-identified subject ID, COVID-19 status, age in years and sex. Where HLA class I and class II types were available, the types were taken from metadata supplied by the sample provider, not from assay-based typing. The paper's findings and limits, for the study overall: The amount of clinical and demographic metadata varied by source and participant and was provided uncurated.

TCRbeta CDR3 regions were amplified from genomic DNA using the immunoSEQ Assay, a bias-controlled multiplex PCR. In the original analysis: The number of nucleated cells in each sample was estimated from the amplification of reference gene primers within the assay. To quantify the absolute abundance of each unique TCRbeta CDR3 rearrangement, sequence reads were collapsed and filtered. For each sample, productive Simpson clonality was calculated as the square root of Simpson's diversity index over productive rearrangements. This is the immuneACCESS table as TCRdb keeps it, with only in-frame sequences that have V and J called. A part of the clones is gone; compared with another copy, unresolved V genes explain less than half, and the rest is unexplained. V and J calls and clone size are copied from that table; D and trimming were computed from the DNA. This sample is represented by approximately 210,000 clones; around 82% of them were singletons. Of the sample, 17% is held by the ten largest clones.

Participants in the prospective study were enrolled through a virtual design, were aged roughly 18 to 100 years, and lived in about 25 United States geographic areas. In the prospective study, cohorts were assigned on the basis of participant-reported clinical history obtained from a screening survey and a study questionnaire. Mobile phlebotomists in the prospective study collected whole blood, serum and a nasopharyngeal or oropharyngeal swab from every participant. Over a roughly two-month period, participants in the prospective study had the option of providing additional blood draws and questionnaires. Prospective study blood samples were shipped either frozen or at room temperature before DNA extraction. Comment on this clone: Its recognized antigen is unknown. Per-base quality was not reported, and no clone a single base away is much larger than it.

Trimming costs V 3 bases and J 4 bases, and their ends lie 10 bases apart. The germline V gene provides CDR1 SGHRS and CDR2 YFSETQ. Inclusive of the bounding cysteine and phenylalanine, the CDR3 is 13 residues long. The DNA shown is the 39-base CDR3, in frame from base 1. Source material: PBMCs or T cells enriched from blood (not recorded which). The chain employs TRBV5-1 and TRBJ1-1; no D gene is confidently identified. This TCR came from a woman between 50 and 59 years old with acute COVID-19. The nucleotide sequence is TGCGCCAGCAGCTCGGGGAGCCGCACTGAAGCTTTCTTT. It is translated as CASSSGSRTEAFF.